This T cell receptor (beta chain) was obtained from a study of T cell responses to AZD1222 COVID-19 vaccine. Whole-study findings and limits: The donors showed a predominance of white British ancestry and of females, with possible underestimation of clonal diversity.

Germline assignment: CDR1 GTSNPN and CDR2 SVGIG (reference sequence). Trimming pared 2 bases from V and 7 bases from J, leaving 11 bases between. The CDR3 has 12 residues. Comment on this clone: Its antigen is undetermined.

Sequenced by immunoSEQ multiplex PCR; TCRdb stores in-frame clones only, minus some. The repertoire has around 140,000 clones, 80% to 90% of them found once; the top ten carry 7.5% to 8.5%. Sequenced here: peripheral blood, sampled on day 0 of AZD1222 vaccination. This clonotype was obtained from an adult in good health. This chain links TRBV30 with TRBJ1-1; possible D gene TRBD1, 6 bases. The CDR3 sequence: CAWSTGAVEAFF. The CDR3 DNA sequence: TGTGCCTGGAGTACGGGGGCCGTTGAAGCTTTCTTT.